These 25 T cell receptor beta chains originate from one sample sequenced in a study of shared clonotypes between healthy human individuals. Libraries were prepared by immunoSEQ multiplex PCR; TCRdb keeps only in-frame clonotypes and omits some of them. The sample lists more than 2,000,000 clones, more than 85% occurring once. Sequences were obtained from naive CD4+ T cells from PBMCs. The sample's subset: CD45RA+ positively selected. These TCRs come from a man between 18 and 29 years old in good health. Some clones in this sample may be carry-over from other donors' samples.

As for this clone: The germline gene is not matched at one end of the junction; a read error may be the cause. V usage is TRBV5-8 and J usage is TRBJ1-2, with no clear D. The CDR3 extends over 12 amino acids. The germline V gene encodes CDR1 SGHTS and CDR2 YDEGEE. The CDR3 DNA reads TGTGCCAGCACCTTGGGCTACTATGGCTACACCTTC. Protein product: CASTLGYYGYTF.

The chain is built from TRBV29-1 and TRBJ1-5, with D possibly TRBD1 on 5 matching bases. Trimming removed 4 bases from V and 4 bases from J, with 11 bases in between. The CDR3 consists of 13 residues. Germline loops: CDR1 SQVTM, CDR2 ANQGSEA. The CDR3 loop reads CSVAEQENQPQHF. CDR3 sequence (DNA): TGCAGCGTTGCGGAACAGGAGAATCAGCCCCAGCATTTT. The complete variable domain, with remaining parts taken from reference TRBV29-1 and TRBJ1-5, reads SAVISQKPSRDICQRGTSLTIQCQVDSQVTMMFWYRQQPGQSLTLIATANQGSEATYESGFVIDKFPISRPNLTFSTLTVSNMSPEDSSIYLCSVAEQENQPQHFGDGTRLSIL.

Here the CDR3 DNA reads TGTGCCTGGAGTGTACCCAGGGCGAGCAATCAGCCCCAGCATTTT. Translated: CAWSVPRASNQPQHF. The genes are TRBV30 and TRBJ1-5; tentatively, D is TRBD1 (5 bases). V was clipped by 0 bases and J by 1 base, with 10 bases between them. Germline V gives CDR1 GTSNPN, CDR2 SVGIG (reference sequence). This CDR3 contains 15 residues.

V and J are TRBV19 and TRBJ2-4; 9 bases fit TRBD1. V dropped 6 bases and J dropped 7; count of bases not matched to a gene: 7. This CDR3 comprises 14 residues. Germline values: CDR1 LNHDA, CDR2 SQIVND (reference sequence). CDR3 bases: TGTGCCAGTAGCCGGGACAGGGCCGGGAACATTCAGTACTTC. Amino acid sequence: CASSRDRAGNIQYF. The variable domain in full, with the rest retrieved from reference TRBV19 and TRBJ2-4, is DGGITQSPKYLFRKEGQNVTLSCEQNLNHDAMYWYRQDPGQGLRLIYYSQIVNDFQKGDIAEGYSVSREKKESFPLTVTSAQKNPTAFYLCASSRDRAGNIQYFGAGTRLSVL.

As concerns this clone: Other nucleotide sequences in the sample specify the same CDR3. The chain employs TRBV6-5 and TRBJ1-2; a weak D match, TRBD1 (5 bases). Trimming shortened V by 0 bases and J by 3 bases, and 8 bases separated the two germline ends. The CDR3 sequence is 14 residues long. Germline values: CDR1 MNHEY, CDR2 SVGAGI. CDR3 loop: CASSYSGGDYGYTF. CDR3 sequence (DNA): TGTGCCAGCAGTTACTCCGGGGGAGACTATGGCTACACCTTC.

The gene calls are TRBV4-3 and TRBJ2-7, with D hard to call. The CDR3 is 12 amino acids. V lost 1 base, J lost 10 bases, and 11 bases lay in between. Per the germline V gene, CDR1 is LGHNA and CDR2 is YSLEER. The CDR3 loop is CASSQGGSAQYF. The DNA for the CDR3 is TGCGCCAGCAGCCAAGGGGGTAGTGCACAGTACTTC.

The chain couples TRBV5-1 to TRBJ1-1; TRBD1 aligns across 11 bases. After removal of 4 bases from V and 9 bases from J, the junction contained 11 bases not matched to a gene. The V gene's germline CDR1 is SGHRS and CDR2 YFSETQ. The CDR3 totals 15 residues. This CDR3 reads CASSTGQGVGRKAFF. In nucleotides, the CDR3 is TGCGCCAGCAGCACGGGACAGGGGGTCGGTCGAAAAGCTTTCTTT.

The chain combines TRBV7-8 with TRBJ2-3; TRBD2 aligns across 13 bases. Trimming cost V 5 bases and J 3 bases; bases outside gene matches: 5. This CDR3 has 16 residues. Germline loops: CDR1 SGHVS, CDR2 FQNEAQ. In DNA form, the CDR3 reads TGTGCCAGCAGCCCCAAACTAGCGGGAGGGACAGATACGCAGTATTTT. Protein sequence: CASSPKLAGGTDTQYF. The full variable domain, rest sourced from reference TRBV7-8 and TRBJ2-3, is GAGVSQSPRYKVAKRGQDVALRCDPISGHVSLFWYQQALGQGPEFLTYFQNEAQLDKSGLPSDRFFAERPEGSVSTLKIQRTQQEDSAVYLCASSPKLAGGTDTQYFGPGTRLTVL.

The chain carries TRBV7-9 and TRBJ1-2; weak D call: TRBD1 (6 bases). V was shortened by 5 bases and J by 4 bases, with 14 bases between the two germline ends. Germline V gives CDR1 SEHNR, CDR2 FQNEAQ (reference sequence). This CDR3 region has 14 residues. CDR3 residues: CASSHTGPGYGYTF. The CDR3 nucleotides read TGTGCCAGCAGCCATACAGGGCCGGGCTATGGCTACACCTTC.

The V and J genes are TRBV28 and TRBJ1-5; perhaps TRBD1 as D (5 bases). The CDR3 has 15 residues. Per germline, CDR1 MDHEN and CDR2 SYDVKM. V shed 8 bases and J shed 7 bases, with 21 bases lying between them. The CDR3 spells CASPEGSGGWQPQHF. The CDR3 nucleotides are TGTGCCAGCCCCGAGGGTTCGGGGGGTTGGCAGCCCCAGCATTTT. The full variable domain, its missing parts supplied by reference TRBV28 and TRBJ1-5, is DVKVTQSSRYLVKRTGEKVFLECVQDMDHENMFWYRQDPGLGLRLIYFSYDVKMKEKGDIPEGYSVSREKKERFSLILESASTNQTSMYLCASPEGSGGWQPQHFGDGTRLSIL.

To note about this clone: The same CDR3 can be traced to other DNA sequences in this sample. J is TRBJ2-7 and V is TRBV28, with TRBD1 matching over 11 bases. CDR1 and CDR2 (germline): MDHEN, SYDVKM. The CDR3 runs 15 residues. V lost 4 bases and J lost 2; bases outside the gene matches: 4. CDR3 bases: TGTGCCAGCAGTTCTCCGGGACAGGGGGCCTACGAGCAGTACTTC. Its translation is CASSSPGQGAYEQYF.

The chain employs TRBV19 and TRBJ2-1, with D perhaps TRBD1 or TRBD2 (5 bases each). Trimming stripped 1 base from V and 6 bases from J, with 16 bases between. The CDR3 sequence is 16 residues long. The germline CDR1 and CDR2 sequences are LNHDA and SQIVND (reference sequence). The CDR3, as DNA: TGTGCCAGTAGTATAGTGGGGAACACTAGGGGCAATGAGCAGTTCTTC. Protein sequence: CASSIVGNTRGNEQFF.

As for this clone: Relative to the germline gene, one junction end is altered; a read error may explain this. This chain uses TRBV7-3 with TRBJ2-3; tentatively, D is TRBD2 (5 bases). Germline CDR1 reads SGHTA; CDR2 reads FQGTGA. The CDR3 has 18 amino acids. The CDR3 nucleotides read TGTGCCAGCAGCTTATCAGTCGTTGGGCGAGGGCGCACAGATACGCGGTATTTT. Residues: CASSLSVVGRGRTDTRYF.

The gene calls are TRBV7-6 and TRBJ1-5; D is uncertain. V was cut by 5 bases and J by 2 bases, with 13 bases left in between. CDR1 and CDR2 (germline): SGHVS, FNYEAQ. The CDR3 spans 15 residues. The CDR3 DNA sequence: TGTGCCAGCAGCGCAAGGGCTGTGGGCAATCAGCCCCAGCATTTT. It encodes CASSARAVGNQPQHF.

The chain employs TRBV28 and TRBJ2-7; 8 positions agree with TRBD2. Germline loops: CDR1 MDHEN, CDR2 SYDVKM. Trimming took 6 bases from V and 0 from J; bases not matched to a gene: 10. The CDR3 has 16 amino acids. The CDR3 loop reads CASSLGSGSSSYEQYF. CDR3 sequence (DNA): TGTGCCAGCAGCTTGGGGAGCGGGAGTAGCTCCTACGAGCAGTACTTC.

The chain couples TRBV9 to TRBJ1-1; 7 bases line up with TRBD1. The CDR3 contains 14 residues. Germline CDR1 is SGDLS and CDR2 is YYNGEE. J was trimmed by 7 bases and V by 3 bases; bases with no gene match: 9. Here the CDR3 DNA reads TGTGCCAGCAGCGGCCGGCGGCGGGACAGTGAAGCTTTCTTT. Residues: CASSGRRRDSEAFF.

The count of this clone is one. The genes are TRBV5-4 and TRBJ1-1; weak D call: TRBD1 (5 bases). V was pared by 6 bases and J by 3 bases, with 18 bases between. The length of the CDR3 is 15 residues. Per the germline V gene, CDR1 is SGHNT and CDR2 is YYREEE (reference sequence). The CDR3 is CASTPRGEWDTEAFF. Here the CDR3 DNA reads TGTGCCAGCACCCCGCGGGGGGAATGGGACACTGAAGCTTTCTTT.

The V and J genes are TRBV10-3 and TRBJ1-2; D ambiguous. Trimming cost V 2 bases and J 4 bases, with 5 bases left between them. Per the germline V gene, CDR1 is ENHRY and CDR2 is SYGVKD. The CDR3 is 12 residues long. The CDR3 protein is CAISEGIYGYTF. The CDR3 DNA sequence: TGTGCCATCAGTGAGGGTATCTATGGCTACACCTTC.

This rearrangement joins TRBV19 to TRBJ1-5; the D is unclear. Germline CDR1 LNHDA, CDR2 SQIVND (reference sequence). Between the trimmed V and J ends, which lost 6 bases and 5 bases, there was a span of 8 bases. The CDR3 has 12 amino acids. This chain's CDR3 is CASRKWDQPQHF. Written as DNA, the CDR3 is TGTGCCAGTAGAAAATGGGATCAGCCCCAGCATTTT.

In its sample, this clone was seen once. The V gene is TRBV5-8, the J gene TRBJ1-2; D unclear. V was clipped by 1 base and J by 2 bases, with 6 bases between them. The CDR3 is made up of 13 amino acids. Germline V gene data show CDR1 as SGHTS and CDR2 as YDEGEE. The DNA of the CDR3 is TGTGCCAGCAGCTTGCAGCAGAACTATGGCTACACCTTC. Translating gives CASSLQQNYGYTF. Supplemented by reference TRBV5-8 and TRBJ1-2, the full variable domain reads EAGVTQSPTHLIKTRGQQATLRCSPISGHTSVYWYQQALGLGLQFLLWYDEGEERNRGNFPPRFSGRQFPNYSSELNVNALELEDSALYLCASSLQQNYGYTFGSGTRLTVV.

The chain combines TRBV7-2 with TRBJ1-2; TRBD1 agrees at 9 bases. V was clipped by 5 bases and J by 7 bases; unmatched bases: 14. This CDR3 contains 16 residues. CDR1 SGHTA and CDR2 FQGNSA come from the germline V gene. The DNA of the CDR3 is TGTGCCAGCAGCCTCTTCCCGGGACAGGGACCAGGTGGCTACACCTTC. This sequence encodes CASSLFPGQGPGGYTF.

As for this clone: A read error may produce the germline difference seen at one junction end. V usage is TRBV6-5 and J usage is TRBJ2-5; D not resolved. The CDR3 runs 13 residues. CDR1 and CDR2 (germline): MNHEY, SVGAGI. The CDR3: CAGSRRRWETQYF. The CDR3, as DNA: TGTGCCGGCAGTCGAAGGCGATGGGAGACCCAGTACTTC.

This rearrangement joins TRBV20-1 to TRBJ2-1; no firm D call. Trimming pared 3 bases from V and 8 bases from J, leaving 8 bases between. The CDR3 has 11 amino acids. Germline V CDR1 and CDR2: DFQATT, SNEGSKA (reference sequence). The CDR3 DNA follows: TGCAGTGCTAGTCTTTATGATGAGCAGTTCTTC. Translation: CSASLYDEQFF.

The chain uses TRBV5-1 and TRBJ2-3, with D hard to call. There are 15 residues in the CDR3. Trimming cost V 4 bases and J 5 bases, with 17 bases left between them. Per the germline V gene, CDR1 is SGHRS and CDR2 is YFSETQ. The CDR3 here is CASSPDPRAGDTQYF. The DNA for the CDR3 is TGCGCCAGCAGCCCGGACCCCCGGGCTGGAGATACGCAGTATTTT.

The CDR3 protein is CASSPLTSGQQYF. The CDR3 nucleotides read TGTGCCAGCAGCCCACTGACTAGCGGGCAGCAGTACTTC. J is TRBJ2-7 and V is TRBV7-6; TRBD2 matches 10 bases. CDR1 and CDR2 from the germline V gene are SGHVS and FNYEAQ. The CDR3 length is 13 residues. Trimming cost V 5 bases and J 8 bases; bases outside gene matches: 6.